A selection of T cell receptor beta chains follows, all from one sample in a study of blood T cell repertoires in COVID-19. Only in-frame clones appear in the TCRdb table, and some are missing; sequencing was by immunoSEQ multiplex PCR. The sample lists some 410,000 clones, 85% to 90% occurring once. Specimen: PBMCs or T cells enriched from blood (not recorded which). The source of these receptors is a woman younger than 45 with acute COVID-19. CDR3s include the opening cysteine and the closing phenylalanine or tryptophan. The D gene is left open where the match is weak. Only part of the rows carry a size: once, few, many, or a class if the clone is expanded.

D gene: TRBD1
CDR3 length: 16
V gene: TRBV4-1
J gene: TRBJ1-6
clone size: .
CDR3 DNA: TGCGCCAGCAGCCAAGAACAGGGGGCGGAAAATTCACCCCTCCACTTT
CDR3 protein: CASSQEQGAENSPLHF

D gene: TRBD2
CDR3 length: 16
V gene: TRBV7-8
J gene: TRBJ2-5
clone size: .
CDR3 DNA: TGTGCCAGCAGCTTAGCGAGCCGGGGGGGCCGAGAGACCCAGTACTTC
CDR3 protein: CASSLASRGGRETQYF

D gene: TRBD1
CDR3 length: 14
V gene: TRBV9
J gene: TRBJ1-2
clone size: .
CDR3 DNA: TGTGCCAGCAGCAGGGACAGGGTCAACTATGGCTACACCTTC
CDR3 protein: CASSRDRVNYGYTF

D gene: TRBD1
CDR3 length: 14
V gene: TRBV30
J gene: TRBJ1-1
clone size: .
CDR3 DNA: TGTGCCTGGAGAAACAGGGGGCGGAACACTGAAGCTTTCTTT
CDR3 protein: CAWRNRGRNTEAFF

D gene: TRBD2
CDR3 length: 17
V gene: TRBV11-2
J gene: TRBJ2-1
clone size: few
CDR3 DNA: TGTGCCAGCAGCGCTCTCGTCTGGACTAGCGCTAACAATGAGCAGTTCTTC
CDR3 protein: CASSALVWTSANNEQFF

D gene: TRBD2
CDR3 length: 18
V gene: TRBV6-4
J gene: TRBJ2-2
clone size: .
CDR3 DNA: TGTGCCAGCAGTGGCCGACTAGCGGGGGGCACGAACACCGGGGAGCTGTTTTTT
CDR3 protein: CASSGRLAGGTNTGELFF

D gene: TRBD2
CDR3 length: 19
V gene: TRBV5-1
J gene: TRBJ2-1
clone size: once
CDR3 DNA: TGCGCCAGCAGCTCGCGACGGACTAGCGGGGGGAACTCCTACAATGAGCAGTTCTTC
CDR3 protein: CASSSRRTSGGNSYNEQFF

D gene: TRBD2
CDR3 length: 16
V gene: TRBV24-1
J gene: TRBJ2-1
clone size: .
CDR3 DNA: TGTGCCACCAGTGATGCTAGCGGGGGGGCCTGGAATGAGCAGTTCTTC
CDR3 protein: CATSDASGGAWNEQFF

D gene: TRBD1
CDR3 length: 14
V gene: TRBV7-8
J gene: TRBJ2-1
clone size: .
CDR3 DNA: TGTGCCAGCAGCGCCCGGGACAGGGGCGGTGAGCAGTTCTTC
CDR3 protein: CASSARDRGGEQFF

D gene: .
CDR3 length: 16
V gene: TRBV4-2
J gene: TRBJ2-4
clone size: .
CDR3 DNA: TGTGCCAGCAGCCAAGAGGAGGGCTTAGCCAAAAACATTCAGTACTTC
CDR3 protein: CASSQEEGLAKNIQYF

D gene: TRBD1
CDR3 length: 15
V gene: TRBV19
J gene: TRBJ1-1
clone size: .
CDR3 DNA: TGTGCCAGTAGTGACAGCCGGCAGGGGGCGACTGAAGCTTTCTTT
CDR3 protein: CASSDSRQGATEAFF

D gene: TRBD1
CDR3 length: 14
V gene: TRBV5-1
J gene: TRBJ2-2
clone size: once
CDR3 DNA: TGCGCCAGCAGTGGACAGGGACCGGCCGGGGAGCTGTTTTTT
CDR3 protein: CASSGQGPAGELFF

D gene: .
CDR3 length: 14
V gene: TRBV5-1
J gene: TRBJ2-7
clone size: .
CDR3 DNA: TGCGCCAGCAGCTTGACGACAGGAGCCTACGAGCAGTACTTC
CDR3 protein: CASSLTTGAYEQYF

D gene: TRBD1
CDR3 length: 15
V gene: TRBV7-6
J gene: TRBJ1-4
clone size: .
CDR3 DNA: TGTGCCAGCAGCTTAGCGGGACAGGTTAATGAAAAACTGTTTTTT
CDR3 protein: CASSLAGQVNEKLFF

D gene: TRBD1
CDR3 length: 13
V gene: TRBV30
J gene: TRBJ2-3
clone size: .
CDR3 DNA: TGTGCCTGGAAGGGACAGCCCACAGATACGCAGTATTTT
CDR3 protein: CAWKGQPTDTQYF

D gene: .
CDR3 length: 14
V gene: TRBV4-1
J gene: TRBJ1-5
clone size: .
CDR3 DNA: TGCGCCAGCAGCCAAGCCCTACAGGATCAGCCCCAGCATTTT
CDR3 protein: CASSQALQDQPQHF

D gene: TRBD2
CDR3 length: 16
V gene: TRBV3-1/TRBV3-2
J gene: TRBJ2-3
clone size: .
CDR3 DNA: TGTGCCAGCAGCCGGTCTAGCGGGGGGACCACAGATACGCAGTATTTT
CDR3 protein: CASSRSSGGTTDTQYF

D gene: .
CDR3 length: 16
V gene: TRBV6-6
J gene: TRBJ2-7
clone size: few
CDR3 DNA: TGTGCCAGCAGTTCTGAACAGGGAGAAAGCTCCTACGAGCAGTACTTC
CDR3 protein: CASSSEQGESSYEQYF

D gene: TRBD2
CDR3 length: 16
V gene: TRBV24-1
J gene: TRBJ2-1
clone size: .
CDR3 DNA: TGTGCCACCAGTGATTTGCAAGGCGGGGGCTACAATGAGCAGTTCTTC
CDR3 protein: CATSDLQGGGYNEQFF

D gene: TRBD1
CDR3 length: 13
V gene: TRBV4-3
J gene: TRBJ1-2
clone size: .
CDR3 DNA: TGCGCCAGCAGCCACACAGGGGTGGATGGCTACACCTTC
CDR3 protein: CASSHTGVDGYTF

D gene: TRBD2
CDR3 length: 14
V gene: TRBV28
J gene: TRBJ2-7
clone size: .
CDR3 DNA: TGTGCCAGCAGTCGGGGCGGGGGAGCGGGGGAGCAGTACTTC
CDR3 protein: CASSRGGGAGEQYF

D gene: .
CDR3 length: 14
V gene: TRBV5-1
J gene: TRBJ1-2
clone size: .
CDR3 DNA: TGCGCCAGCAGCCCCGGGGACTCTAACTATGGCTACACCTTC
CDR3 protein: CASSPGDSNYGYTF

D gene: .
CDR3 length: 14
V gene: TRBV29-1
J gene: TRBJ1-1
clone size: once
CDR3 DNA: TGCAGCGTTGAAGTCCCCGGGGGGGAAGCTGAAGCTTTCTTT
CDR3 protein: CSVEVPGGEAEAFF

D gene: .
CDR3 length: 13
V gene: TRBV24-1
J gene: TRBJ1-2
clone size: .
CDR3 DNA: TGTGCCGCCAGTATTAGCGGAGGATATGGCTACACCTTC
CDR3 protein: CAASISGGYGYTF

D gene: TRBD1
CDR3 length: 17
V gene: TRBV9
J gene: TRBJ2-7
clone size: .
CDR3 DNA: TGTGCCAGCAGCGTAAACAGGGGGGACAGGGTATCCTACGAGCAGTACTTC
CDR3 protein: CASSVNRGDRVSYEQYF

D gene: TRBD1
CDR3 length: 14
V gene: TRBV2
J gene: TRBJ1-5
clone size: .
CDR3 DNA: TGTGCCAGCAGTGGGACAGGGGAGGTTCAGCCCCAGCATTTT
CDR3 protein: CASSGTGEVQPQHF

D gene: .
CDR3 length: 13
V gene: TRBV6-4
J gene: TRBJ2-1
clone size: .
CDR3 DNA: TGTGCCAGTTCGACTAGGGCCGAGAATGAGCAGTTCTTC
CDR3 protein: CASSTRAENEQFF